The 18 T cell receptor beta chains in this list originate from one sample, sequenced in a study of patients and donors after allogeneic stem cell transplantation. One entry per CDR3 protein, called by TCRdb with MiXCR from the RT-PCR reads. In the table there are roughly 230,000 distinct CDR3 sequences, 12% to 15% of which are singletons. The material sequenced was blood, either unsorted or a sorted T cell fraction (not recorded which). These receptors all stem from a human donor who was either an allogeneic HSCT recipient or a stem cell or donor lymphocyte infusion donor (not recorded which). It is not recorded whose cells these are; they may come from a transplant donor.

Written as DNA, the CDR3 is TGTGCCAGCAGTTCACTACCCGGACCTTACAATGAGCAGTTCTTC. Protein: CASSSLPGPYNEQFF. V is TRBV6-5 and J is TRBJ2-1, with unresolved D. V was trimmed by 4 bases and J by 4 bases, leaving 14 bases between them. CDR1 and CDR2 (germline): MNHEY, SVGAGI. CDR3 length: 15 residues.

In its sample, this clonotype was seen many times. The CDR3 sequence is CASSERQGYSYEQYF. Written as DNA, the CDR3 is TGTGCCAGCAGTGAAAGACAGGGGTACTCCTACGAGCAGTACTTC. The chain joins TRBV2 to TRBJ2-7; 8 positions agree with TRBD1. This CDR3 has 15 amino acids. V lost 2 bases, J lost 0 bases, and 3 bases stayed unmatched. Germline CDR1 and CDR2: SNHLY and FYNNEI.

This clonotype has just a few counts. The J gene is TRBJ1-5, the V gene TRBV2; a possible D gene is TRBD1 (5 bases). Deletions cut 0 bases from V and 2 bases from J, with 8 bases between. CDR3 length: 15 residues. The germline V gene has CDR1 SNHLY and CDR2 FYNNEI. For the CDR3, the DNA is TGTGCCAGCAGTGAAGCGCGGGGCCGCAATCAGCCCCAGCATTTT. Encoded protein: CASSEARGRNQPQHF.

The CDR3 region has the DNA TGTGCTAGTGGTTTGGGGACAGGGAACGAGCAGTACTTC. It translates to CASGLGTGNEQYF. The V call is TRBV12-5, the J call TRBJ2-7; 8 bases line up with TRBD1. Germline-derived CDR1 and CDR2 are LGHNT and FRNRAP. V was clipped by 1 base and J by 5 bases; unmatched bases: 1. This CDR3 is built from 13 residues.

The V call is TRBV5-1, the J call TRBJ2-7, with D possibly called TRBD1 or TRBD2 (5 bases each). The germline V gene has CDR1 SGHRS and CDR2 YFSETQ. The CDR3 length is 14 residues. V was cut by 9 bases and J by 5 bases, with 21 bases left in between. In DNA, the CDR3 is TGCGCCACCTCTCGGGGCCCGGTGAAGGACGAGCAGTACTTC. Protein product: CATSRGPVKDEQYF.

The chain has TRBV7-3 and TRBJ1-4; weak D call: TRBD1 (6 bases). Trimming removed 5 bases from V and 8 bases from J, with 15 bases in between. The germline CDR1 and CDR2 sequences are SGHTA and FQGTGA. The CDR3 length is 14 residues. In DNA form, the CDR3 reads TGTGCCAGCAGCCCCCAGGGGCAGCGGGAAAAACTGTTTTTT. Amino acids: CASSPQGQREKLFF.

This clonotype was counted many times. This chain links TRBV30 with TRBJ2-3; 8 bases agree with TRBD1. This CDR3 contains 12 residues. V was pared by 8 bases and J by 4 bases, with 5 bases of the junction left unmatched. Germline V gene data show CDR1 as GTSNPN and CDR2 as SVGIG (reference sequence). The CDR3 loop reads CAGQGTADTQYF. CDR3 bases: TGTGCCGGACAGGGCACGGCAGATACGCAGTATTTT.

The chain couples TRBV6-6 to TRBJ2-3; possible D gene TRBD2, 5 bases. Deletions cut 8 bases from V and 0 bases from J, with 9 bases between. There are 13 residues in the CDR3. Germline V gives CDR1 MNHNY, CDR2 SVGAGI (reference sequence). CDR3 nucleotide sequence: TGTGCCAGCCAAGCGGACAGCACAGATACGCAGTATTTT. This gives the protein CASQADSTDTQYF.

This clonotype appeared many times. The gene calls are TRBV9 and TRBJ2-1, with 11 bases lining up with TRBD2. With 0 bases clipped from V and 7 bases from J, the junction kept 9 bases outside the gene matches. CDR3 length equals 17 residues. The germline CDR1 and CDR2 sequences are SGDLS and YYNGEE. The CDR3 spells CASSVVAGGQRVNEQFF. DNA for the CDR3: TGTGCCAGCAGCGTAGTAGCGGGAGGGCAAAGGGTGAATGAGCAGTTCTTC.

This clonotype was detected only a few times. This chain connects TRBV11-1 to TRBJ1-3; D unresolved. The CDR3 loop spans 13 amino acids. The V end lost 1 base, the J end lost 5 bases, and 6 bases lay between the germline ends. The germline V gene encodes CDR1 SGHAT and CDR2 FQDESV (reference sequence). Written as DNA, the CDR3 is TGTGCCAGCAGCTTAGAAGCGCGAAACACCATATATTTT. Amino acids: CASSLEARNTIYF.

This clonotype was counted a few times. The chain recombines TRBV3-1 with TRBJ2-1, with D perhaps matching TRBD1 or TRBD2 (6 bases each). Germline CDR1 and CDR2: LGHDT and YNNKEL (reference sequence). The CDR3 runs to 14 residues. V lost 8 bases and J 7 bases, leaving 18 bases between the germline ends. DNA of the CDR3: TGTGCCAGCCGCCCCCCGGGGGCCGGGAATGAGCAGTTCTTC. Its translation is CASRPPGAGNEQFF.

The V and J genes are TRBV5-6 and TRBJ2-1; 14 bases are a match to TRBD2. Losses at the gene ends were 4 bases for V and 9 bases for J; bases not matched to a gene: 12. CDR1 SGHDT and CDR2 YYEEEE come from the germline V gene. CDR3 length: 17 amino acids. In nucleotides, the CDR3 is TGTGCCAGCAGCCCGGTAGGGGGGACTAGCGGGAGTACTGAGCAGTTCTTC. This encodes CASSPVGGTSGSTEQFF.

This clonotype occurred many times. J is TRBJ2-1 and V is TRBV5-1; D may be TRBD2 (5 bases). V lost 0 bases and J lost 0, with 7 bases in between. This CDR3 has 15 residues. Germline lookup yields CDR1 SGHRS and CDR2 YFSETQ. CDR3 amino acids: CASSLAGFSYNEQFF. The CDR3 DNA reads TGCGCCAGCAGCTTGGCGGGGTTCTCCTACAATGAGCAGTTCTTC.

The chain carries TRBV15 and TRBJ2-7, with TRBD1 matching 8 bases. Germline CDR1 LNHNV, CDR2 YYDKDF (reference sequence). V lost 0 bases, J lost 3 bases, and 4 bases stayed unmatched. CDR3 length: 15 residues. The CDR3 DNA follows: TGTGCCACCAGCAGAGAACTTGGACAGGGCTACGAGCAGTACTTC. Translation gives CATSRELGQGYEQYF.

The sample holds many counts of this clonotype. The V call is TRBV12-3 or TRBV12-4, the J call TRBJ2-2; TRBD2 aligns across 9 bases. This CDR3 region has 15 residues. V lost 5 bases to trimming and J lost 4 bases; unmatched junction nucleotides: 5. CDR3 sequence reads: CASSPAAGGTGELFF. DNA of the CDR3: TGTGCCAGCAGTCCCGCAGCGGGAGGCACCGGGGAGCTGTTTTTT.

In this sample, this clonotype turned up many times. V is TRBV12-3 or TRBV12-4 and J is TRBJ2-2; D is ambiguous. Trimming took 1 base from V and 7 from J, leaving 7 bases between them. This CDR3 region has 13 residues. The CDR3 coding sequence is TGTGCCAGCAGTTTAGACGGTGTCGGGGAGCTGTTTTTT. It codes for CASSLDGVGELFF.

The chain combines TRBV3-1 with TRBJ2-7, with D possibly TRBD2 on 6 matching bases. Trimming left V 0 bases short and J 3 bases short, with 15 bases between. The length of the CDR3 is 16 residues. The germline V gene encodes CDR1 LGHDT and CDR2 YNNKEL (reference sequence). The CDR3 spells CASSQEFGWGGYEQYF. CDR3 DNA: TGTGCCAGCAGCCAAGAATTTGGCTGGGGAGGCTACGAGCAGTACTTC.

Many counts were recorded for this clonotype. The CDR3 protein is CASSLATGVDTEAFF. In DNA form, the CDR3 reads TGTGCCAGCAGTTTAGCGACAGGGGTTGACACTGAAGCTTTCTTT. This chain links TRBV12-3 or TRBV12-4 with TRBJ1-1; 8 positions agree with TRBD1. V was clipped by 0 bases and J by 3 bases; unmatched bases: 3. The CDR3 totals 15 residues.